Listed below are T cell receptor beta chains from one sample, sequenced in a study of cytotoxic CD8 clonotypes in ibrutinib-treated CLL. Profiled with immunoSEQ multiplex PCR; TCRdb holds only in-frame clones, not every one. This table holds roughly 52,000 clones, 45% to 55% found once. Sequenced here: PBMCs, sampled after 12 months of ibrutinib treatment. These receptor sequences come from a human donor with chronic lymphocytic leukemia. CDR3s include the opening cysteine and the closing phenylalanine or tryptophan. The D gene is left open where the match is weak. The size of a clone is reported for some rows only, either as once, few or many, or as a class for expanded clones.

CDR3aa,CDR3nt,d_gene,abundance,j_gene,v_gene
CASSRGENIQYF,TGTGCCAGTAGCCGGGGGGAAAACATTCAGTACTTC,TRBD2,few,TRBJ2-4,TRBV19
CASSPRGLAFFNEQFF,TGTGCCAGCAGCCCGAGGGGACTAGCGTTCTTCAATGAGCAGTTCTTC,TRBD2,.,TRBJ2-1,TRBV5-6
CASAMTGGLSLNTEAFF,TGTGCCAGCGCCATGACAGGGGGCCTATCCTTGAACACTGAAGCTTTCTTT,TRBD1,.,TRBJ1-1,TRBV28
CASSSPWGTGYGYTF,TGTGCCAGCAGTTCGCCGTGGGGGACAGGCTATGGCTACACCTTC,TRBD1,few,TRBJ1-2,TRBV28
CASCLNSNQPQHF,TGTGCCAGCTGCCTGAATAGCAATCAGCCCCAGCATTTT,.,many,TRBJ1-5,TRBV7-2
CASRAGQGRAFF,TGTGCCAGCAGAGCCGGACAGGGACGAGCTTTCTTT,TRBD1,few,TRBJ1-1,TRBV2
CASSYVPVGNSPLHF,TGTGCCAGCAGTTACGTCCCTGTGGGGAATTCACCCCTCCACTTT,.,.,TRBJ1-6,TRBV28
CATSREQTNEKLFF,TGTGCCACCAGCAGAGAACAAACTAATGAAAAACTGTTTTTT,.,few,TRBJ1-4,TRBV15
CASSHLGGYTF,TGTGCCAGTAGTCATCTGGGGGGCTACACCTTC,.,few,TRBJ1-2,TRBV19
CASSAESYEQYF,TGTGCCAGCAGTGCAGAGTCCTACGAGCAGTACTTC,.,few,TRBJ2-7,TRBV6-1
CASSYGEVGEAFF,TGTGCCAGCAGCTACGGAGAAGTTGGCGAAGCTTTCTTT,.,few,TRBJ1-1,TRBV7-9
CAAGDRSSGANVLTF,TGTGCCGCGGGGGACAGGTCCTCTGGGGCCAACGTCCTGACTTTC,.,many,TRBJ2-6,TRBV19
CASCGGSGQPQHF,TGCGCCAGCTGTGGGGGTTCGGGTCAGCCCCAGCATTTT,.,.,TRBJ1-5,TRBV10-2
CASSPEGTAGNTIYF,TGTGCCAGCAGCCCAGAGGGGACAGCTGGAAACACCATATATTTT,TRBD1,few,TRBJ1-3,TRBV5-4
CSVEGEVVGTDTQYF,TGCAGCGTTGAAGGGGAAGTGGTAGGCACAGATACGCAGTATTTT,.,.,TRBJ2-3,TRBV29-1
CASSLYPGGNTGELFF,TGTGCCAGCAGCTTATATCCGGGAGGGAACACCGGGGAGCTGTTTTTT,TRBD2,.,TRBJ2-2,TRBV7-2
CASSARGQTFGYGYTF,TGTGCCAGCAGTGCACGTGGGCAGACCTTTGGCTATGGCTACACCTTC,.,.,TRBJ1-2,TRBV28
CASSLGAGELFF,TGTGCCAGCAGCTTAGGGGCCGGGGAGCTGTTTTTT,.,many,TRBJ2-2,TRBV7-9
CASSLGTSGPYNEQFF,TGTGCCAGCAGCTTAGGGACTAGCGGCCCCTACAATGAGCAGTTCTTC,TRBD2,.,TRBJ2-1,TRBV11-2
CASSLGLAGVGETQYF,TGTGCCAGCAGCTTGGGACTAGCGGGAGTCGGAGAGACCCAGTACTTC,TRBD2,.,TRBJ2-5,TRBV4-2
CASSSVGPNEKLFF,TGTGCCAGCAGCTCCGTCGGACCTAATGAAAAACTGTTTTTT,.,many,TRBJ1-4,TRBV27
CASSQVSGNTIYF,TGCGCCAGCAGCCAGGTGTCAGGAAACACCATATATTTT,.,.,TRBJ1-3,TRBV10-2
CASVDRNEQFF,TGTGCCAGCGTGGATAGGAATGAGCAGTTCTTC,.,.,TRBJ2-1,TRBV7-9
CAWTPTGELFF,TGTGCCTGGACACCAACCGGGGAGCTGTTTTTT,.,few,TRBJ2-2,TRBV30
CASSFGAGTGRYEQYF,TGTGCCAGCAGCTTTGGGGCCGGGACAGGGAGATACGAGCAGTACTTC,TRBD1,.,TRBJ2-7,TRBV5-4
CAWSGLAANEQFF,TGTGCCTGGAGTGGACTAGCGGCCAATGAGCAGTTCTTC,TRBD2,.,TRBJ2-1,TRBV30
CASSPLAENTGELFF,TGTGCCAGCAGTCCACTAGCGGAGAACACCGGGGAGCTGTTTTTT,TRBD2,.,TRBJ2-2,TRBV6-4
CASSLTGTGVPYEQYF,TGTGCCAGCAGCCTAACAGGGACAGGGGTTCCCTACGAGCAGTACTTC,TRBD1,few,TRBJ2-7,TRBV7-2
CASKQGGTGELFF,TGTGCCAGCAAACAGGGAGGCACCGGGGAGCTGTTTTTT,.,.,TRBJ2-2,TRBV28
CSVEWGGSNEQYF,TGCAGCGTTGAATGGGGAGGGTCCAACGAGCAGTACTTC,TRBD2,.,TRBJ2-7,TRBV29-1
CASSEAGGTGGIGAFF,TGTGCCAGCAGTGAAGCGGGAGGGACAGGGGGTATAGGGGCTTTCTTT,TRBD1,.,TRBJ1-1,TRBV6-1
CASGIGGGVYEQFF,TGTGCCAGCGGGATTGGGGGAGGGGTTTATGAGCAGTTCTTC,TRBD2,few,TRBJ2-1,TRBV2
CASSPGEDTQYF,TGTGCCAGCAGTCCCGGGGAAGATACGCAGTATTTT,.,many,TRBJ2-3,TRBV5-6
CASSRTSGYEQYF,TGTGCCAGCAGCAGGACTAGCGGCTACGAGCAGTACTTC,TRBD2,.,TRBJ2-7,TRBV7-2
CASSSYNEQFF,TGTGCCAGCAGCTCGTACAATGAGCAGTTCTTC,.,.,TRBJ2-1,TRBV4-2
CASSVETLSNEQFF,TGTGCCAGCAGCGTAGAGACCCTCTCCAATGAGCAGTTCTTC,.,.,TRBJ2-1,TRBV9
CASTQGINEKLFF,TGTGCCAGCACACAGGGTATTAATGAAAAACTGTTTTTT,.,.,TRBJ1-4,TRBV25-1
CASSSSGSRADTQYF,TGTGCCAGCAGCTCTAGCGGGAGTAGGGCAGATACGCAGTATTTT,TRBD2,.,TRBJ2-3,TRBV7-8
CASEKREGNNEQFF,TGTGCCAGCGAGAAGCGGGAGGGAAACAATGAGCAGTTCTTC,TRBD2,.,TRBJ2-1,TRBV18
CASSLSGAGAQPQHF,TGTGCCAGTAGTTTGAGTGGGGCTGGGGCTCAGCCCCAGCATTTT,.,.,TRBJ1-5,TRBV19
CASSYSNREYEQYF,TGTGCCAGCAGTTACTCGAACAGGGAATACGAGCAGTACTTC,.,.,TRBJ2-7,TRBV6-5
CASSLVTAGGPYNEQFF,TGTGCCAGCAGCTTAGTTACGGCAGGGGGTCCCTACAATGAGCAGTTCTTC,TRBD1,.,TRBJ2-1,TRBV7-4
CASSQDLGLGRTEAFF,TGTGCCAGCAGCCAAGATCTTGGTCTGGGAAGAACTGAAGCTTTCTTT,.,.,TRBJ1-1,TRBV14
CSILRTGSYGYTF,TGCAGCATACTCCGGACAGGCTCTTATGGCTACACCTTC,TRBD1,few,TRBJ1-2,TRBV29-1
CASSPNGATGELFF,TGTGCCAGCAGTCCGAATGGAGCCACCGGGGAGCTGTTTTTT,.,.,TRBJ2-2,TRBV6-1
CASSEAGGADQPQHF,TGTGCCAGCAGTGAAGCAGGGGGCGCCGATCAGCCCCAGCATTTT,TRBD1,.,TRBJ1-5,TRBV6-1
CASSRDRTNSDTQYF,TGTGCCAGCAGTCGGGACAGAACGAATTCAGATACGCAGTATTTT,TRBD1,few,TRBJ2-3,TRBV11-2
CASRPRRGASGRSTDTQYF,TGTGCAAGTCGCCCAAGACGTGGGGCTAGCGGGAGGAGCACAGATACGCAGTATTTT,.,.,TRBJ2-3,TRBV12-2
CASSPQTGARGTEAFF,TGTGCCAGCTCACCCCAGACAGGGGCCCGGGGCACTGAAGCTTTCTTT,TRBD1,.,TRBJ1-1,TRBV18
CASSVREGNTGELFF,TGTGCCAGCAGTGTGCGGGAGGGAAACACCGGGGAGCTGTTTTTT,TRBD2,.,TRBJ2-2,TRBV6-1
CASSLDRVVSPLHF,TGTGCCAGCAGTTTGGACAGGGTGGTTTCACCCCTCCACTTT,TRBD1,few,TRBJ1-6,TRBV27
CATSPRRGQETQYF,TGTGCCACCAGCCCCCGCAGGGGACAAGAGACCCAGTACTTC,.,.,TRBJ2-5,TRBV15
CATSRDLGASYEQYF,TGTGCCACCAGCAGAGATTTAGGAGCCTCATACGAGCAGTACTTC,.,.,TRBJ2-7,TRBV15
CAWESDRAGGYTF,TGTGCCTGGGAATCCGACAGGGCAGGCGGCTACACCTTC,TRBD1,few,TRBJ1-2,TRBV30
CASTPKRGEGLDEQFF,TGTGCCAGCACCCCTAAAAGGGGGGAGGGCCTAGATGAGCAGTTCTTC,.,once,TRBJ2-1,TRBV28
CASSNGQGGQPQHF,TGTGCCAGTAGCAACGGACAGGGCGGTCAGCCCCAGCATTTT,TRBD1,.,TRBJ1-5,TRBV19